The TCR beta chain under discussion was sequenced for a study of blood T cell repertoires in COVID-19. Study as a whole: The United States, Italy and Spain provided the acute and convalescent COVID-19 samples. The analysed material was cDNA or gDNA that came from T cells, B-cell-depleted T cells, or PBMCs.

Authors' processing steps: Estimation of nucleated cell counts relied on the amplification of reference gene primers. Clones were sequenced by immunoSEQ multiplex PCR, and TCRdb holds only the in-frame ones, with some missing. The V and J calls and the clone size are those of that table, but D and trimming were determined from the DNA. Altogether 250,000 to 350,000 clones are present, around 89% being singletons, with the ten largest covering just under 7%. The length of the CDR3 is 14 residues. The germline V and J ends were trimmed by 6 bases and 5 bases, with 16 bases remaining between them. Germline V gene data show CDR1 as SNHLY and CDR2 as FYNNEI.

The chain employs TRBV2 and TRBJ1-1; possibly TRBD1 for D (6 bases). This receptor was taken from a woman under 40 who had recovered from COVID-19. Sequencing was performed on peripheral blood. The chain's CDR3 is CASSADRSWTEAFF. In DNA, the CDR3 is TGTGCCAGCAGCGCGGACAGATCGTGGACTGAAGCTTTCTTT. The whole variable domain, filled in from reference TRBV2 and TRBJ1-1, reads EPEVTQTPSHQVTQMGQEVILRCVPISNHLYFYWYRQILGQKVEFLVSFYNNEISEKSEIFDDQFSVERPDGSNFTLKIRSTKLEDSAMYFCASSADRSWTEAFFGQGTRLTVV.